One sample yielded the 15 T cell receptor beta chains listed below, sequenced in a study of regulatory T cells in long-lasting Graves disease. Time point: persistent/refractory GD, antithyroid drugs over 5 years with positive TRAb. PBMC-extracted RNA yielded the TCR library. iRepertoire HTBI primers and Arm-PCR of CDR3 regions built TCR beta libraries. TCRdb reprocessed the multiplex PCR reads via MiXCR and lists one record per CDR3 protein. This sample has some 370,000 distinct CDR3 sequences, with roughly 20% found just once. Sequencing used peripheral blood mononuclear cells (PBMCs), obtained when the disease was refractory, from a patient treated with antithyroid drugs. The receptors were gathered from a woman between 40 and 50 years old with Graves disease.

This clonotype was observed a handful of times. The chain has TRBV7-9 and TRBJ2-2; a weak D match, TRBD2 (7 bases). The length of the CDR3 is 16 residues. Germline V gives CDR1 SEHNR, CDR2 FQNEAQ (reference sequence). Trimming pared 2 bases from V and 0 bases from J, leaving 10 bases between. The CDR3 DNA reads as TGTGCCAGCAGCTTACCGGGGGGCGCGAACACCGGGGAGCTGTTTTTT. This gives the protein CASSLPGGANTGELFF.

The chain combines TRBV20-1 with TRBJ2-7; a possible D gene is TRBD2 (6 bases). The CDR3 has 14 residues. Germline V gene sequence: CDR1 DFQATT, CDR2 SNEGSKA (reference sequence). With 0 bases removed from V and 1 base from J, the gap between germline ends came to 10 bases. For the CDR3, the DNA is TGCAGTGCTAGAGATCTGGGACTTTCCTACGAGCAGTACTTC. Its protein product is CSARDLGLSYEQYF.

As regards this clonotype: At one end the junction does not follow the germline gene, possibly because of a read error. CDR3 protein: CASSYPGLPRGEQVF. CDR3 nucleotide sequence: TGTGCCAGCAGTTACCCGGGACTCCCCAGGGGTGAGCAGGTCTTC. The genes are TRBV6-2 or TRBV6-3 and TRBJ2-1; D may be TRBD1 or TRBD2 (6 bases each). From germline, CDR1 is MNHEY and CDR2 SVGEGT. The CDR3 consists of 15 residues.

V usage is TRBV7-9 and J usage is TRBJ1-2; weak D call: TRBD1 (6 bases). V shed 4 bases and J shed 6 bases, with 9 bases lying between them. CDR1 SEHNR and CDR2 FQNEAQ come from the germline V gene (reference sequence). This CDR3 spans 12 amino acids. CDR3 sequence: CASSSQGNGYTF. The CDR3 nucleotides are TGTGCCAGCAGCTCACAGGGAAATGGCTACACCTTC.

The chain uses TRBV2 and TRBJ2-1, with 9 positions matching TRBD1. Germline CDR1 and CDR2: SNHLY and FYNNEI. The CDR3 covers 16 residues. J lost 3 bases, V lost 10 bases, and 13 bases had no gene match. CDR3 nucleotides: TGTGCCATCCCTCAACAGGGGGCGAGCAGCTACAATGAGCAGTTCTTC. Translated: CAIPQQGASSYNEQFF.

This clonotype was seen at least ten times. The chain links TRBV28 to TRBJ1-1; TRBD1 agrees at 7 bases. CDR3 length: 16 residues. In germline, CDR1 is MDHEN, CDR2 SYDVKM. The V and J ends lost 5 bases and 5 bases, in that order; junction bases with no gene match: 14. CDR3 loop: CASSPSGGRGNTEAFF. In nucleotides, the CDR3 is TGTGCCAGCAGTCCCTCAGGGGGGAGGGGAAATACTGAAGCTTTCTTT.

J is TRBJ1-6 and V is TRBV10-3; D not resolved. CDR1 is ENHRY, CDR2 SYGVKD, per germline. With 8 bases removed from V and 8 bases from J, the gap between germline ends came to 16 bases. CDR3 length equals 14 residues. The CDR3: CAIRGRTIDSPLHF. The CDR3 DNA follows: TGTGCCATCCGCGGAAGAACGATCGATTCACCCCTCCACTTT.

V usage is TRBV5-1 and J usage is TRBJ2-7, with 8 bases that match TRBD2. Trimming at V came to 4 bases and at J to 6 bases, leaving 12 bases not matched to a gene. The CDR3 is made up of 15 amino acids. Germline-derived CDR1 and CDR2 are SGHRS and YFSETQ. The CDR3 reads CASSTGSAAGVEQYF. DNA for the CDR3: TGCGCCAGCAGCACCGGGAGCGCAGCGGGGGTCGAGCAGTACTTC.

V is TRBV3-1 and J is TRBJ2-2; D remains unclear. The germline V gene encodes CDR1 LGHDT and CDR2 YNNKEL (reference sequence). The germline V and J ends were trimmed by 3 bases and 4 bases, with 15 bases remaining between them. The length of the CDR3 is 16 residues. The DNA for the CDR3 is TGTGCCAGCAGCCACCACAAGTTAACGGTCACCGGGGAGCTGTTTTTT. Protein: CASSHHKLTVTGELFF. Variable domain in full (rest from reference TRBV3-1 and TRBJ2-2): DTAVSQTPKYLVTQMGNDKSIKCEQNLGHDTMYWYKQDSKKFLKIMFSYNNKELIINETVPNRFSPKSPDKAHLNLHINSLELGDSAVYFCASSHHKLTVTGELFFGEGSRLTVL.

This clonotype has a count of ten or more. J is TRBJ1-1 and V is TRBV10-3; weak D call: TRBD1 (5 bases). CDR1 is ENHRY and CDR2 is SYGVKD in the germline V gene. V gave up 2 bases and J gave up 2 bases, with 6 bases separating them. The CDR3 sequence is 13 residues long. CDR3 coding DNA: TGTGCCATCAGTGAGGGGGGTAACACTGAAGCTTTCTTT. This gives the protein CAISEGGNTEAFF.

This clonotype showed up just a few times. The V call is TRBV7-9, the J call TRBJ1-5; tentatively, D is TRBD1 (6 bases). V was shortened by 1 base and J by 11 bases, with 18 bases between the two germline ends. CDR1 is SEHNR, CDR2 FQNEAQ, per germline (reference sequence). This CDR3 contains 15 residues. For the CDR3, the DNA is TGTGCCAGCAGCTTAGACGGGGGCCCTCTCTTAGCCCAGCATTTT. This encodes CASSLDGGPLLAQHF.

This chain joins TRBV5-8 and TRBJ2-5, with TRBD2 as a possible D gene (6 bases). Germline loops: CDR1 SGHTS, CDR2 YDEGEE. The V gene lost 4 bases and the J gene lost 5 bases, with 18 bases spanning the gap. The CDR3 runs 15 residues. As DNA, the CDR3 is TGTGCCAGCAGCCGCGGGGACTCCCTGGGGGAGACCCAGTACTTC. Protein sequence: CASSRGDSLGETQYF.

On this clonotype: A much larger clone differs from this one at a single base, so this may be a read error. The chain carries TRBV6-1 and TRBJ1-1; TRBD1 agrees at 9 bases. The CDR3 contains 16 residues. CDR1 and CDR2 from the germline V gene are MNHNS and SASEGT. The CDR3, as DNA: TGTGCCAGCGGACAGGGGTCTTATGTGTCGAACACTGAAACTTTCTTT. Its translation is CASGQGSYVSNTETFF.

This clonotype was detected many times. The genes are TRBV12-3 or TRBV12-4 and TRBJ2-5; D is undetermined. CDR3 length: 14 residues. Trimming took 1 base from V and 5 from J, leaving 11 bases between them. In DNA form, the CDR3 reads TGTGCCAGCAGTTTAGTCGACCCCCGGGAGACCCAGTACTTC. Protein: CASSLVDPRETQYF.

This clonotype was seen only a few times. The chain combines TRBV29-1 with TRBJ2-3; D is perhaps TRBD1 (6 bases). Germline V CDR1 and CDR2: SQVTM, ANQGSEA. The length of the CDR3 is 13 residues. With 3 bases removed from V and 6 bases from J, the gap between germline ends came to 13 bases. CDR3 DNA sequence: TGCAGCGTTGAGGTCAGGGGTGGTGATACGCAGTATTTT. Its translation is CSVEVRGGDTQYF.